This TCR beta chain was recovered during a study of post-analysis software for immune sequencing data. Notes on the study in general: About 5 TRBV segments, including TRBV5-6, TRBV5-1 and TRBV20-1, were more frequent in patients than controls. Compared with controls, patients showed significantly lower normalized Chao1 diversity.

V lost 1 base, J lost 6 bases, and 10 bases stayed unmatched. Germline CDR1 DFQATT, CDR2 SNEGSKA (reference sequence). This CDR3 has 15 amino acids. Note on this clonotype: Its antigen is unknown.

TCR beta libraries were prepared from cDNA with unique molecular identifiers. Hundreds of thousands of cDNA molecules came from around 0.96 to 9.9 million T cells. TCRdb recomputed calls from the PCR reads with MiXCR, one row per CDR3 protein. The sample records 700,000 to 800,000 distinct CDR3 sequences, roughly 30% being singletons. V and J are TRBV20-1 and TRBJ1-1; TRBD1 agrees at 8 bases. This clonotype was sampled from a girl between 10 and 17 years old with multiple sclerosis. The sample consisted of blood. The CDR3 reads CSARASGTGAPEAFF. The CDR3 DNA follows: TGCAGTGCTAGAGCCTCTGGGACAGGCGCCCCTGAAGCTTTCTTT.